One sample yielded the 14 T cell receptor beta chains listed below, sequenced in a study of blood T cells in healthy people across ages (dated by TCRdb to the mid-2010s). Library method: 5' RACE. Sequencing relied on an Illumina HiSeq 2500. A second PCR of 7 to 11 cycles was performed with a sample-barcoded 5' primer and a J-beta primer mix. TCRdb's own reprocessing of the public reads used fastp at Q25 and MiXCR and kept productive beta chains. Each entry merges the rows of one CDR3 protein and shows their most common DNA and genes. Present in this sample are some 790,000 distinct CDR3 sequences, 29% of which were seen just once. The leading ten clones occupy around 16% of the sample. Sequencing input: blood. The receptors originated from a woman older than 75 in good health.

The table lists this clonotype with a few counts. V is TRBV7-2 and J is TRBJ2-7; 7 nucleotides align to TRBD2. Trimming took 5 bases from V and 4 from J; bases not matched to a gene: 11. This CDR3 region has 15 residues. Germline CDR1 SGHTA, CDR2 FQGNSA. The CDR3 coding sequence is TGTGCCAGCAGCGCAGGACTAGGTTGGGGATACGAGCAGTACTTC. It specifies CASSAGLGWGYEQYF.

The table lists this clonotype with many counts. This rearrangement joins TRBV20-1 to TRBJ1-6; D is unresolved. V was clipped by 1 base and J by 5 bases, with 15 bases between them. CDR1 is DFQATT, CDR2 SNEGSKA, per germline (reference sequence). CDR3 length: 16 residues. CDR3 loop: CSARARLTTNNSPLHF. The CDR3 bases are TGCAGTGCTAGAGCCCGATTAACAACTAATAATTCACCCCTCCACTTT.

In the case of this clonotype: Since a much larger clone is just one base distant, this may be a read error. This chain links TRBV10-3 with TRBJ1-1; the D is unclear. Germline V gene data show CDR1 as ENHRY and CDR2 as SYGVKD. The CDR3 length is 13 residues. CDR3 region: CVSGEAFVTEAFF. The CDR3 DNA is TGTGTCTCCGGGGAAGCGTTCGTCACTGAAGCTTTCTTT.

The table lists this clonotype with a few counts. The chain uses TRBV18 and TRBJ2-4; either TRBD1 or TRBD2 may supply D (5 bases each). This CDR3 has 18 residues. CDR1 is KGHSH, CDR2 LQKENI, per germline. Trimming stripped 3 bases from V and 3 bases from J, with 21 bases between. The CDR3 nucleotides are TGTGCCAGCTCACCGCCCCGGGGACGGACTGATGTCAAAAACATTCAGTACTTC. Residues: CASSPPRGRTDVKNIQYF.

The chain is built from TRBV6-5 and TRBJ1-2; D perhaps matches TRBD1 (6 bases). This CDR3 comprises 14 residues. V lost 4 bases and J lost 6, with 15 bases in between. Germline values: CDR1 MNHEY, CDR2 SVGAGI. This chain's CDR3 is CASSSTGFSDGYTF. CDR3 DNA: TGTGCCAGCAGTTCAACAGGGTTTTCTGATGGCTACACCTTC.

This clonotype has a handful of counts. The rearrangement uses TRBV12-3 or TRBV12-4 and TRBJ1-1, with unresolved D. The CDR3 consists of 12 residues. Trimming removed 3 bases from V and 9 bases from J, with 11 bases in between. As DNA, the CDR3 is TGTGCCAGCAGTTTTATGGAGAGTAAAGCTTTCTTT. Encoded protein: CASSFMESKAFF.

The rearrangement links TRBV20-1 to TRBJ1-2; weak D call: TRBD1 (5 bases). The CDR3 spans 14 residues. V lost 3 bases and J 1 base, leaving 12 bases between the germline ends. Germline V lookup: CDR1 DFQATT, CDR2 SNEGSKA (reference sequence). CDR3 protein: CSASKGRDNYGYTF. The DNA of the CDR3 is TGCAGTGCTAGTAAGGGACGGGATAACTATGGCTACACCTTC.

The chain combines TRBV3-1 with TRBJ1-2; D is unresolved. Trimming pared 3 bases from V and 1 base from J, leaving 12 bases between. Germline-derived CDR1 and CDR2 are LGHDT and YNNKEL (reference sequence). This CDR3 contains 15 residues. The CDR3 DNA reads as TGTGCCAGCAGCCACTCCGGGCACCTTAACTATGGCTACACCTTC. Protein sequence: CASSHSGHLNYGYTF.

This clonotype was recorded many times. The chain joins TRBV6-5 to TRBJ1-4; tentative D call: TRBD1 (6 bases). The germline gives CDR1 MNHEY, CDR2 SVGAGI. The length of the CDR3 is 13 residues. V shed 5 bases and J shed 7 bases, with 11 bases lying between them. Here the CDR3 DNA reads TGTGCCAGCAGTAAAATGGACAGTGAAAAACTGTTTTTT. Encoded protein: CASSKMDSEKLFF.

The V gene is TRBV7-6, the J gene TRBJ2-7; D is uncertain. Per the germline V gene, CDR1 is SGHVS and CDR2 is FNYEAQ. Between the trimmed V and J ends, which lost 2 bases and 5 bases, there was a span of 10 bases. CDR3 length equals 13 residues. CDR3 in DNA: TGTGCCAGCAGCTTATTTACGCTCGACGAGCAGTACTTC. It translates to CASSLFTLDEQYF. The variable domain in full, completed from reference TRBV7-6 and TRBJ2-7, reads GAGVSQSPRYKVTKRGQDVALRCDPISGHVSLYWYRQALGQGPEFLTYFNYEAQQDKSGLPNDRFSAERPEGSISTLTIQRTEQRDSAMYRCASSLFTLDEQYFGPGTRLTVT.

This chain links TRBV10-1 with TRBJ2-3; 9 bases align to TRBD1. CDR1 and CDR2 from the germline V gene are WNHNN and SYGVQD (reference sequence). V lost 3 bases and J lost 3; bases outside the gene matches: 10. The length of the CDR3 is 17 residues. The CDR3, as DNA: TGCGCCAGCAGTGAAGCCCCCGGACAGGGGAGTACAGATACGCAGTATTTT. Translated: CASSEAPGQGSTDTQYF.

Notes on this clonotype: This may arise from a read error, as a much more abundant clone is one base away. The V call is TRBV4-1, the J call TRBJ2-4; 8 bases line up with TRBD1. In germline, CDR1 is MGHRA, CDR2 YSYEKL. The CDR3 runs 16 residues. Trimming removed 0 bases from V and 11 bases from J; junction bases left unmatched: 12. The DNA for the CDR3 is TGCGCCAGCAGCCAAGAGTTTCGCAGGGGGCGGTACGTTCAGTACTTC. Encoded protein: CASSQEFRRGRYVQYF.

This clonotype was counted many times. The genes are TRBV3-1 and TRBJ2-1; TRBD2 is a possible D gene (5 bases). Germline V gene sequence: CDR1 LGHDT, CDR2 YNNKEL (reference sequence). The CDR3 covers 16 residues. Trimming stripped 4 bases from V and 0 bases from J, with 13 bases between. The CDR3 region is CASSRGLAGSYNEQFF. The CDR3, as DNA: TGTGCCAGCAGCCGAGGACTTGCCGGCTCCTACAATGAGCAGTTCTTC.

This clonotype appeared many times. The gene calls are TRBV7-2 and TRBJ1-4; TRBD1 matches 8 bases. CDR3 length: 15 residues. In germline, CDR1 is SGHTA, CDR2 FQGNSA. Trimming removed 5 bases from V and 5 bases from J; junction bases left unmatched: 7. This CDR3 is CASSARTGTNEKLFF. CDR3 sequence (DNA): TGTGCCAGCAGCGCTCGGACAGGGACAAATGAAAAACTGTTTTTT.